This T cell receptor (beta chain) was observed in a study of Graves' ophthalmopathy and Graves' hyperthyroidism. This clonotype has at least ten counts. Orbital computed tomography, thyroid ultrasound, TRAb, serum thyroxine and clinical symptoms formed the basis of diagnosis. CDR3 length: 11 residues. CDR1 is SQVTM, CDR2 ANQGSEA, per germline. Deletions cut 5 bases from V and 4 bases from J, with 8 bases between. Amplification of the TCR beta CDR3 regions used RNA transcripts (as template). After a first-round RT-PCR with HTBI primers, a second-round multiplex PCR was run. From the multiplex PCR reads, TCRdb called clonotypes with MiXCR, one entry per CDR3 protein. The sample lists more than 550,000 distinct CDR3 sequences; under 50% were seen once.

The source material was peripheral blood. The V call is TRBV29-1, the J call TRBJ1-2; D ambiguous. This TCR came from an adult man with Graves' ophthalmopathy. CDR3: CSVPGVYGYTF. In DNA, the CDR3 is TGCAGCGTTCCGGGTGTCTATGGCTACACCTTC. Combining the CDR3 with reference TRBV29-1 and TRBJ1-2 gives the whole variable domain SAVISQKPSRDICQRGTSLTIQCQVDSQVTMMFWYRQQPGQSLTLIATANQGSEATYESGFVIDKFPISRPNLTFSTLTVSNMSPEDSSIYLCSVPGVYGYTFGSGTRLTVV.